Presented here are 31 T cell receptor beta chains from one specimen sequenced in a study of blood T cell repertoires in COVID-19. Only in-frame clones appear in the TCRdb table, and some are missing; sequencing was by immunoSEQ multiplex PCR. The table lists about 110,000 clones, approximately 83% of them singletons, with 4% to 5% in the top ten. The sequencing sample was made of peripheral blood. These receptors were obtained from a woman in her sixties or seventies with acute or convalescent COVID-19.

The rearrangement uses TRBV10-3 and TRBJ1-1, with D possibly being TRBD1 (6 bases). This CDR3 spans 13 amino acids. Germline V gene lookup returns CDR1 ENHRY and CDR2 SYGVKD. The ends were cut back, 9 bases at V and 1 base at J, with 12 bases in the middle. CDR3 nucleotides: TGTGCCATTAGGACAGCTCAGAACACTGAAGCTTTCTTT. It is translated as CAIRTAQNTEAFF.

The V gene is TRBV28, the J gene TRBJ1-1; 8 bases map to TRBD1. With 7 bases clipped from V and 3 bases from J, the junction kept 7 bases outside the gene matches. CDR1 is MDHEN, CDR2 SYDVKM, per germline. The CDR3 runs to 14 residues. The CDR3: CASTTGVGDTEAFF. DNA for the CDR3: TGTGCCAGCACGACAGGGGTAGGGGACACTGAAGCTTTCTTT.

This chain connects TRBV18 to TRBJ1-4, with 11 bases fitting TRBD1. The CDR3 is 15 residues long. Germline V gene sequence: CDR1 KGHSH, CDR2 LQKENI. With 3 bases clipped from V and 8 bases from J, the junction kept 5 bases outside the gene matches. The DNA for the CDR3 is TGTGCCAGCTCACCGCGGGACAGGGGGAACGAAAAACTGTTTTTT. Translated, it gives CASSPRDRGNEKLFF.

V and J are TRBV29-1 and TRBJ1-2, with D unresolved. CDR1 and CDR2 from the germline V gene are SQVTM and ANQGSEA. Trimming pared 3 bases from V and 3 bases from J, leaving 8 bases between. There are 12 residues in the CDR3. The CDR3 loop reads CSVEGRYYGYTF. Here the CDR3 DNA reads TGCAGCGTTGAGGGCAGATACTATGGCTACACCTTC.

The rearrangement uses TRBV7-8 and TRBJ2-3; maybe TRBD2 (6 bases). The CDR3 length is 17 residues. V lost 1 base to trimming and J lost 3 bases, with 17 bases between them. Germline loops: CDR1 SGHVS, CDR2 FQNEAQ. CDR3 sequence reads: CASSLGLVVAATDTQYF. The CDR3 region has the DNA TGTGCCAGCAGCTTAGGCCTGGTAGTAGCGGCGACAGATACGCAGTATTTT.

In its sample, this clone was seen a few times. V usage is TRBV7-8 and J usage is TRBJ1-1, with 7 positions matching TRBD1. CDR1 is SGHVS, CDR2 FQNEAQ, per germline. The CDR3 runs 13 residues. V lost 3 bases to trimming and J lost 6 bases; unmatched junction nucleotides: 4. The CDR3 nucleotides read TGTGCCAGCAGCTTTAAGGGACAGCCTGAAGCTTTCTTT. The encoded protein is CASSFKGQPEAFF.

The V call is TRBV27, the J call TRBJ1-2, with 8 bases fitting TRBD1. Germline CDR1 and CDR2: MNHEY and SMNVEV (reference sequence). V trimming: 3 bases; J trimming: 5 bases; junction bases outside the gene matches: 8. The CDR3 runs to 15 residues. CDR3 protein: CASSFSGTGAYGYTF. In DNA, the CDR3 is TGTGCCAGCAGTTTCTCCGGGACAGGTGCTTATGGCTACACCTTC.

The chain has TRBV5-1 and TRBJ2-5; D ambiguous. The germline V and J ends were trimmed by 1 base and 4 bases, with 5 bases remaining between them. The CDR3 covers 12 residues. Germline V gene data show CDR1 as SGHRS and CDR2 as YFSETQ. The CDR3 loop reads CASSLNRETQYF. Here the CDR3 DNA reads TGCGCCAGCAGCTTGAATCGAGAGACCCAGTACTTC.

This sequence joins TRBV6-5 and TRBJ1-2; 7 bases line up with TRBD1. The germline CDR1 and CDR2 sequences are MNHEY and SVGAGI. V shed 2 bases, J shed 8 bases, and the junction held 11 bases outside the gene matches. There are 15 residues in the CDR3. The CDR3 nucleotides are TGTGCCAGCAGTTACCCGGGGACAGATCTGGACGGCTACACCTTC. The encoded protein is CASSYPGTDLDGYTF.

This clone was found a few times. The chain recombines TRBV25-1 with TRBJ1-5; tentatively, D is TRBD1 (5 bases). The CDR3 has 14 amino acids. Trimming removed 9 bases at V and 5 bases at J, with 17 bases between. Germline CDR1 reads MGHDK; CDR2 reads SYGVNS. The CDR3 reads CASGAEGVHQPQHF. The CDR3 DNA sequence: TGTGCCAGTGGGGCCGAAGGGGTCCATCAGCCCCAGCATTTT.

The gene calls are TRBV18 and TRBJ1-5, with D maybe TRBD1 (6 bases). Germline values: CDR1 KGHSH, CDR2 LQKENI. V was cut by 2 bases and J by 5 bases, with 10 bases left in between. CDR3 length: 14 residues. Written as DNA, the CDR3 is TGTGCCAGCTCACCAAGCGGGGGGCATCAGCCCCAGCATTTT. Its protein is CASSPSGGHQPQHF.

The chain combines TRBV6-5 with TRBJ2-5, with D perhaps TRBD2 (6 bases). Trimming removed 2 bases at V and 5 bases at J, with 15 bases between. The CDR3 sequence is 15 residues long. Germline CDR1 and CDR2: MNHEY and SVGAGI. The CDR3 region has the DNA TGTGCCAGCAGTTACGGAGGGAGTCGAGAGGAGACCCAGTACTTC. Translating it yields CASSYGGSREETQYF.

The genes are TRBV18 and TRBJ1-1; D may be TRBD1 (6 bases). Germline lookup yields CDR1 KGHSH and CDR2 LQKENI. The CDR3 length is 13 residues. V dropped 3 bases and J dropped 3 bases, with 8 bases sitting between them. The CDR3 sequence: CASSPNRDTEAFF. CDR3 bases: TGTGCCAGCTCACCGAACAGGGACACTGAAGCTTTCTTT.

This chain uses TRBV5-5 with TRBJ1-2; 7 bases map to TRBD1. Looked up from germline, CDR1 is SGHKS and CDR2 is YYEKEE (reference sequence). This CDR3 spans 12 amino acids. The trim removed 4 bases at V and 7 bases at J, leaving 4 bases unmatched. The CDR3 DNA reads TGTGCCAGCAGCCAACGACAGGGTGGCTACACCTTC. Its protein is CASSQRQGGYTF.

The V call is TRBV12-3 or TRBV12-4, the J call TRBJ2-5, with unresolved D. The CDR3 is 12 amino acids. V was pared by 6 bases and J by 1 base, with 6 bases between. The CDR3 sequence: CASRDFQETQYF. Here the CDR3 DNA reads TGTGCCAGCAGAGACTTCCAAGAGACCCAGTACTTC.

This rearrangement joins TRBV30 to TRBJ1-3, with D unresolved. The germline V and J ends were trimmed by 0 bases and 4 bases, with 10 bases remaining between them. The CDR3 is made up of 14 amino acids. Germline V gene data show CDR1 as GTSNPN and CDR2 as SVGIG (reference sequence). CDR3 residues: CAWSVRVRGNTIYF. The DNA of the CDR3 is TGTGCCTGGAGTGTACGGGTGAGGGGAAACACCATATATTTT.

V and J are TRBV7-2 and TRBJ2-1; 16 positions agree with TRBD2. Germline CDR1 is SGHTA and CDR2 is FQGNSA. V gave up 4 bases and J gave up 9 bases; unmatched junction bases: 3. The CDR3 sequence is 15 residues long. Here the CDR3 DNA reads TGTGCCAGCAGCTCGGGACTAGCGGGGGGGCGTGAGCAGTTCTTC. This encodes CASSSGLAGGREQFF.

This clone was seen a handful of times. The sample carries other DNA sequences with the same CDR3. The chain recombines TRBV3-1 (or the pseudogene TRBV3-2) with TRBJ1-1; 7 bases are shared with TRBD1. V gave up 1 base and J gave up 4 bases; unmatched junction bases: 9. The CDR3 length is 16 residues. Germline V CDR1 and CDR2: LGHDT, YNNKEL (reference sequence). This chain's CDR3 is CASSQGSGGVVTEAFF. The DNA of the CDR3 is TGTGCCAGCAGCCAAGGTTCAGGGGGAGTGGTCACTGAAGCTTTCTTT.

The V gene is TRBV6-1, the J gene TRBJ1-5, with a tentative D call TRBD1 (5 bases). CDR1 and CDR2 (germline): MNHNS, SASEGT. CDR3 length equals 13 residues. Trimming pared 4 bases from V and 5 bases from J, leaving 9 bases between. The CDR3 loop reads CASSGQRDQPQHF. In nucleotides, the CDR3 is TGTGCCAGCAGTGGACAGCGAGATCAGCCCCAGCATTTT.

The chain carries TRBV6-2 or TRBV6-3 and TRBJ2-1; no clear D. Germline V lookup: CDR1 MNHEY, CDR2 SVGEGT. The CDR3 totals 16 residues. The ends were cut back, 2 bases at V and 2 bases at J, with 13 bases in the middle. The CDR3 DNA follows: TGTGCCAGCAGTTACCCCACAGCTACCACCTACAATGAGCAGTTCTTC. This codes for CASSYPTATTYNEQFF.

This chain connects TRBV7-2 to TRBJ2-2, with TRBD2 matching over 14 bases. V was pared by 3 bases and J by 6 bases, with 3 bases of the junction left unmatched. The CDR3 length is 16 residues. Germline lookup yields CDR1 SGHTA and CDR2 FQGNSA. The CDR3 bases are TGTGCCAGCAGCTTCCGACTAGCGGGAGGGCCCGGGGAGCTGTTTTTT. It translates to CASSFRLAGGPGELFF.

The chain recombines TRBV5-1 with TRBJ1-3; no clear D gene. Trimming pared 0 bases from V and 1 base from J, leaving 5 bases between. Germline assignment: CDR1 SGHRS and CDR2 YFSETQ. The CDR3 is made up of 14 amino acids. The CDR3 is CASSLGVSGNTIYF. As DNA, the CDR3 is TGCGCCAGCAGCTTGGGAGTATCTGGAAACACCATATATTTT.

The chain links TRBV3-1 (or the pseudogene TRBV3-2) to TRBJ1-3; TRBD1 aligns across 8 bases. The length of the CDR3 is 16 residues. After removal of 3 bases from V and 4 bases from J, the junction contained 8 bases not matched to a gene. Germline V gene lookup returns CDR1 LGHDT and CDR2 YNNKEL (reference sequence). In DNA, the CDR3 is TGTGCCAGCAGCCACTTACTCAGGGGGCCCGGAAACACCATATATTTT. Its translation: CASSHLLRGPGNTIYF.

This clone was counted once. This sequence joins TRBV29-1 and TRBJ2-1, with 12 bases matching TRBD1. With V trimmed by 6 bases and J by 9 bases, 3 bases remained unmatched. CDR1 is SQVTM, CDR2 ANQGSEA, per germline. The CDR3 loop spans 12 amino acids. CDR3 sequence: CSVGQGAAEQFF. In DNA form, the CDR3 reads TGCAGCGTGGGACAGGGGGCCGCTGAGCAGTTCTTC.

The chain is built from TRBV28 and TRBJ1-1, with D tentatively TRBD1 (5 bases). The CDR3 covers 14 residues. Germline CDR1 reads MDHEN; CDR2 reads SYDVKM. Deletions cut 6 bases from V and 1 base from J, with 12 bases between. CDR3 in amino acids: CASSRHRGNTEAFF. CDR3 bases: TGTGCCAGCAGCCGTCATAGGGGGAACACTGAAGCTTTCTTT.

This chain joins TRBV10-1 and TRBJ1-5, with D possibly being TRBD1 (5 bases). V was clipped by 4 bases and J by 6 bases, with 13 bases between them. Germline CDR1 is WNHNN and CDR2 is SYGVQD (reference sequence). This CDR3 is 14 amino acids long. CDR3 sequence: CASSGGLLGQPQHF. Written as DNA, the CDR3 is TGCGCCAGCAGTGGGGGACTGCTGGGTCAGCCCCAGCATTTT.

This clone was observed a few times. The chain joins TRBV5-5 to TRBJ1-5; 8 bases align to TRBD1. Trimming at V came to 2 bases and at J to 4 bases, leaving 2 bases not matched to a gene. The CDR3 length is 14 residues. Germline V lookup: CDR1 SGHKS, CDR2 YYEKEE (reference sequence). CDR3 in DNA: TGTGCCAGCAGCTTACAGGGGGAGAATCAGCCCCAGCATTTT. It encodes CASSLQGENQPQHF. Variable domain in full (rest from reference TRBV5-5 and TRBJ1-5): DAGVTQSPTHLIKTRGQQVTLRCSPISGHKSVSWYQQVLGQGPQFIFQYYEKEERGRGNFPDRFSARQFPNYSSELNVNALLLGDSALYLCASSLQGENQPQHFGDGTRLSIL.

As for this clone: At one end the junction does not follow the germline gene, possibly because of a read error. The chain is built from TRBV7-7 and TRBJ1-1; 9 positions agree with TRBD1. Germline-derived CDR1 and CDR2 are SSHAT and FNYEAQ (reference sequence). CDR3 length equals 17 residues. The DNA of the CDR3 is TGTGCTAGCAGCTTAGGGGCCGGACAGGGGCTGAACACTGAAGCTTTCTTT. Residues: CASSLGAGQGLNTEAFF.

This chain uses TRBV4-3 with TRBJ1-2, with D possibly matching TRBD1 (5 bases). Trimming cost V 0 bases and J 3 bases, with 8 bases left between them. The CDR3 sequence is 14 residues long. The germline V gene encodes CDR1 LGHNA and CDR2 YSLEER. The CDR3 DNA reads as TGCGCCAGCAGCCAAGACCAGGGTCACTATGGCTACACCTTC. It specifies CASSQDQGHYGYTF.

The J gene is TRBJ2-1, the V gene TRBV5-1, with 10 nucleotides matching TRBD1. The length of the CDR3 is 17 residues. V dropped 2 bases and J dropped 7; count of bases not matched to a gene: 12. Germline lookup yields CDR1 SGHRS and CDR2 YFSETQ. CDR3 DNA sequence: TGCGCCAGCAGCTTCGGCACTGGGACAGGGGATTTTAATGAGCAGTTCTTC. Translation gives CASSFGTGTGDFNEQFF.

The chain carries TRBV28 and TRBJ1-3, with D maybe TRBD1 (6 bases). In germline, CDR1 is MDHEN, CDR2 SYDVKM. The V end was cut by 9 bases, the J end by 4 bases, with 16 bases between. This CDR3 contains 14 residues. CDR3 DNA sequence: TGTGCCAGTAACCACAGGGATCGCGGAAACACCATATATTTT. Amino acids: CASNHRDRGNTIYF. Based on the CDR3 plus reference TRBV28 and TRBJ1-3, the full variable domain is DVKVTQSSRYLVKRTGEKVFLECVQDMDHENMFWYRQDPGLGLRLIYFSYDVKMKEKGDIPEGYSVSREKKERFSLILESASTNQTSMYLCASNHRDRGNTIYFGEGSWLTVV.